These T cell receptor beta chains were read from a single sample in a study of T cell responses to AZD1222 COVID-19 vaccine. Clones were read by immunoSEQ multiplex PCR, and TCRdb kept only the in-frame ones, dropping some. The repertoire holds about 47,000 clones, with around 80% as singletons. The source material was peripheral blood, sampled 28 days after the second dose of the MenACWY control vaccine. The receptors shown here come from an adult who received the MenACWY meningococcal vaccine as a control. Each CDR3 is given with its conserved first and last residue. D genes are given only for firm matches. Only some rows state a clone size, as once, few, many or a class for expanded clones.

D gene: -; clone size: -; V gene: TRBV6-4; J gene: TRBJ2-6; CDR3 protein: CASSDNSGANVLTF; CDR3 DNA: TGTGCCAGCAGTGACAACTCTGGGGCCAACGTCCTGACTTTC
D gene: TRBD2; clone size: few; V gene: TRBV3-1/TRBV3-2; J gene: TRBJ2-1; CDR3 protein: CASSQDQWLAGYNEQFF; CDR3 DNA: TGTGCCAGCAGCCAAGATCAGTGGCTAGCGGGGTACAATGAGCAGTTCTTC
D gene: -; clone size: -; V gene: TRBV19; J gene: TRBJ1-2; CDR3 protein: CASSVRRASGYTF; CDR3 DNA: TGTGCCAGTAGTGTCCGTCGGGCTTCTGGCTACACCTTC
D gene: -; clone size: -; V gene: TRBV4-1; J gene: TRBJ2-7; CDR3 protein: CASSQFPRGSSYEQYF; CDR3 DNA: TGCGCCAGCAGCCAATTCCCCCGGGGATCATCCTACGAGCAGTACTTC
D gene: TRBD1; clone size: -; V gene: TRBV2; J gene: TRBJ2-5; CDR3 protein: CASRRTGALGETQYF; CDR3 DNA: TGTGCCAGCAGACGGACAGGGGCCTTGGGAGAGACCCAGTACTTC
D gene: TRBD1; clone size: -; V gene: TRBV4-1; J gene: TRBJ2-5; CDR3 protein: CASSQDPRGQETQYF; CDR3 DNA: TGCGCCAGCAGCCAAGATCCGAGGGGGCAGGAGACCCAGTACTTC
D gene: -; clone size: -; V gene: TRBV28; J gene: TRBJ2-3; CDR3 protein: CASSLDPQEPSSDTQYF; CDR3 DNA: TGTGCCAGCAGTTTAGATCCTCAGGAGCCTAGCTCGGATACGCAGTATTTT
D gene: TRBD1; clone size: many; V gene: TRBV28; J gene: TRBJ1-1; CDR3 protein: CASSLDRGRTEAFF; CDR3 DNA: TGTGCCAGCAGTCTGGACAGGGGGAGGACTGAAGCTTTCTTT
D gene: -; clone size: once; V gene: TRBV2; J gene: TRBJ1-2; CDR3 protein: CASSDRANYGYTF; CDR3 DNA: TGTGCCAGCAGTGACAGAGCTAACTATGGCTACACCTTC
D gene: -; clone size: -; V gene: TRBV5-4; J gene: TRBJ2-1; CDR3 protein: CASSPRTSSYNEQFF; CDR3 DNA: TGTGCCAGCAGCCCAAGAACCAGCTCCTACAATGAGCAGTTCTTC
D gene: -; clone size: -; V gene: TRBV7-8; J gene: TRBJ1-1; CDR3 protein: CASSQYGSEAFF; CDR3 DNA: TGTGCCAGCAGCCAATATGGTTCTGAAGCTTTCTTT
D gene: TRBD2; clone size: -; V gene: TRBV5-1; J gene: TRBJ2-3; CDR3 protein: CASRRERAEDTQYF; CDR3 DNA: TGCGCCAGCAGGCGGGAGAGGGCCGAAGATACGCAGTATTTT
D gene: -; clone size: -; V gene: TRBV5-1; J gene: TRBJ1-2; CDR3 protein: CASSPDRFYGYTF; CDR3 DNA: TGCGCCAGCAGCCCAGACAGGTTCTATGGCTACACCTTC
D gene: TRBD2; clone size: -; V gene: TRBV10-3; J gene: TRBJ2-5; CDR3 protein: CAISAQGGGGAETQYF; CDR3 DNA: TGTGCCATCAGTGCCCAGGGCGGCGGGGGGGCTGAGACCCAGTACTTC
D gene: TRBD1; clone size: -; V gene: TRBV10-3; J gene: TRBJ1-1; CDR3 protein: CAISIGTVNTEAFF; CDR3 DNA: TGTGCCATCAGTATCGGGACAGTTAACACTGAAGCTTTCTTT
D gene: TRBD2; clone size: few; V gene: TRBV4-2; J gene: TRBJ2-2; CDR3 protein: CASSRQRGANTGELFF; CDR3 DNA: TGTGCCAGCAGCCGGCAGCGGGGGGCGAACACCGGGGAGCTGTTTTTT
D gene: TRBD1; clone size: -; V gene: TRBV2; J gene: TRBJ1-1; CDR3 protein: CASSETPQGGDTEAFF; CDR3 DNA: TGTGCCAGCAGTGAAACCCCCCAGGGGGGAGACACTGAAGCTTTCTTT
D gene: -; clone size: -; V gene: TRBV14; J gene: TRBJ1-2; CDR3 protein: CASSQATGSYGYTF; CDR3 DNA: TGTGCCAGCAGCCAAGCAACAGGCAGCTATGGCTACACCTTC
D gene: -; clone size: -; V gene: TRBV7-9; J gene: TRBJ1-2; CDR3 protein: CASSFEQAYGGYTF; CDR3 DNA: TGTGCCAGCAGCTTTGAACAAGCATATGGTGGCTACACCTTC
D gene: TRBD1; clone size: once; V gene: TRBV27; J gene: TRBJ1-1; CDR3 protein: CASSLVGTGVGTEAFF; CDR3 DNA: TGTGCCAGCAGTTTAGTCGGGACAGGGGTTGGCACTGAAGCTTTCTTT
D gene: -; clone size: -; V gene: TRBV9; J gene: TRBJ1-6; CDR3 protein: CASSAHVGDSPLHF; CDR3 DNA: TGTGCCAGCAGCGCCCATGTGGGTGACTCACCCCTCCACTTT
D gene: TRBD2; clone size: -; V gene: TRBV5-5; J gene: TRBJ2-1; CDR3 protein: CASSRGAGLAGGEQFF; CDR3 DNA: TGTGCCAGCAGCCGGGGGGCAGGACTAGCGGGAGGAGAGCAGTTCTTC
D gene: -; clone size: -; V gene: TRBV19; J gene: TRBJ1-2; CDR3 protein: CASSQGRGNYGYTF; CDR3 DNA: TGTGCCAGTAGTCAAGGGCGGGGGAACTATGGCTACACCTTC
D gene: -; clone size: -; V gene: TRBV5-6; J gene: TRBJ2-2; CDR3 protein: CASSSLTSDTGELFF; CDR3 DNA: TGTGCCAGCAGCTCACTGACTAGTGATACCGGGGAGCTGTTTTTT
D gene: -; clone size: -; V gene: TRBV29-1; J gene: TRBJ1-6; CDR3 protein: CSVRGGANSPLHF; CDR3 DNA: TGCAGCGTCCGGGGGGGCGCGAATTCACCCCTCCACTTT
D gene: TRBD1; clone size: -; V gene: TRBV5-8; J gene: TRBJ1-4; CDR3 protein: CASSFMGTGHEKLFF; CDR3 DNA: TGTGCCAGCAGCTTTATGGGGACAGGTCATGAAAAACTGTTTTTT
D gene: TRBD1; clone size: -; V gene: TRBV11-3; J gene: TRBJ1-1; CDR3 protein: CASSPGQGVETEAFF; CDR3 DNA: TGTGCCAGCAGCCCCGGACAGGGGGTAGAGACTGAAGCTTTCTTT
D gene: -; clone size: -; V gene: TRBV7-9; J gene: TRBJ1-2; CDR3 protein: CASSRAGDYGYTF; CDR3 DNA: TGTGCCAGCAGCCGGGCGGGCGACTATGGCTACACCTTC
D gene: -; clone size: -; V gene: TRBV5-1; J gene: TRBJ1-1; CDR3 protein: CASSRRQGTEAFF; CDR3 DNA: TGCGCCAGCAGCCGGAGGCAGGGGACTGAAGCTTTCTTT
D gene: -; clone size: once; V gene: TRBV6-6; J gene: TRBJ2-1; CDR3 protein: CASSYSNGYNEQFF; CDR3 DNA: TGTGCCAGCAGTTACTCGAACGGGTACAATGAGCAGTTCTTC
D gene: TRBD2; clone size: -; V gene: TRBV6-5; J gene: TRBJ2-2; CDR3 protein: CASSYLAGGPSGELFF; CDR3 DNA: TGTGCCAGCAGTTACCTAGCGGGAGGGCCAAGCGGGGAGCTGTTTTTT
D gene: -; clone size: -; V gene: TRBV18; J gene: TRBJ1-1; CDR3 protein: CASSPNLNTEAFF; CDR3 DNA: TGTGCCAGCTCACCTAATCTGAACACTGAAGCTTTCTTT
D gene: -; clone size: -; V gene: TRBV11-2; J gene: TRBJ1-4; CDR3 protein: CASSFLDSAKLFF; CDR3 DNA: TGTGCCAGCAGCTTCTTAGACAGTGCAAAACTGTTTTTT
D gene: TRBD2; clone size: -; V gene: TRBV4-2; J gene: TRBJ2-3; CDR3 protein: CASSRRTSGRGRSTDTQYF; CDR3 DNA: TGTGCCAGCAGCCGGAGGACTAGCGGGAGAGGGCGAAGCACAGATACGCAGTATTTT
D gene: TRBD1; clone size: -; V gene: TRBV28; J gene: TRBJ1-5; CDR3 protein: CASSLLQGAQHF; CDR3 DNA: TGTGCCAGCAGTTTATTACAGGGGGCCCAGCATTTT
D gene: TRBD2; clone size: few; V gene: TRBV4-2; J gene: TRBJ2-1; CDR3 protein: CASSQDVSGTQFF; CDR3 DNA: TGTGCCAGCAGCCAAGACGTTAGCGGGACCCAGTTCTTC
D gene: -; clone size: once; V gene: TRBV18; J gene: TRBJ1-5; CDR3 protein: CASSPRAGNQPQHF; CDR3 DNA: TGTGCCAGCTCACCACGGGCAGGCAATCAGCCCCAGCATTTT
D gene: -; clone size: -; V gene: TRBV12-3/TRBV12-4; J gene: TRBJ1-1; CDR3 protein: CATAVDTEAFF; CDR3 DNA: TGTGCCACCGCAGTAGACACTGAAGCTTTCTTT
D gene: -; clone size: -; V gene: TRBV2; J gene: TRBJ1-2; CDR3 protein: CASSQTANYGYTF; CDR3 DNA: TGTGCCAGCAGCCAAACGGCGAACTATGGCTACACCTTC
D gene: TRBD1; clone size: -; V gene: TRBV12-5; J gene: TRBJ2-1; CDR3 protein: CASGPPFGTGERNEQFF; CDR3 DNA: TGTGCTAGTGGCCCTCCCTTTGGGACAGGGGAAAGGAATGAGCAGTTCTTC
D gene: TRBD1; clone size: -; V gene: TRBV6-5; J gene: TRBJ1-1; CDR3 protein: CASRTDRSYTEAFF; CDR3 DNA: TGTGCCAGCAGGACGGACAGGAGCTACACTGAAGCTTTCTTT
D gene: -; clone size: -; V gene: TRBV30; J gene: TRBJ1-3; CDR3 protein: CAWSVGAGLSGNTIYF; CDR3 DNA: TGTGCCTGGAGTGTAGGAGCCGGGCTCTCTGGAAACACCATATATTTT
D gene: TRBD1; clone size: -; V gene: TRBV5-6; J gene: TRBJ2-5; CDR3 protein: CASSAIKGQYQETQYF; CDR3 DNA: TGTGCCAGCAGCGCGATTAAGGGACAGTACCAAGAGACCCAGTACTTC
D gene: TRBD2; clone size: -; V gene: TRBV3-1/TRBV3-2; J gene: TRBJ2-3; CDR3 protein: CASSQKAGVGTDTQYF; CDR3 DNA: TGTGCCAGCAGCCAAAAAGCGGGAGTAGGTACAGATACGCAGTATTTT
D gene: -; clone size: -; V gene: TRBV2; J gene: TRBJ1-3; CDR3 protein: CASWAQGGERSGNTIYF; CDR3 DNA: TGTGCCAGCTGGGCGCAGGGAGGGGAACGGTCTGGAAACACCATATATTTT
D gene: -; clone size: -; V gene: TRBV10-3; J gene: TRBJ2-1; CDR3 protein: CAISESGSRDKEQFF; CDR3 DNA: TGTGCCATCAGTGAGTCAGGATCCAGGGATAAAGAGCAGTTCTTC
D gene: -; clone size: medium-sized; V gene: TRBV19; J gene: TRBJ1-2; CDR3 protein: CASSIYFKDGRLQFDYTF; CDR3 DNA: TGTGCCAGTAGTATTTATTTCAAGGACGGTCGCCTTCAATTCGACTACACCTTC
D gene: TRBD2; clone size: -; V gene: TRBV2; J gene: TRBJ2-1; CDR3 protein: CASLELTSGRELNEQFF; CDR3 DNA: TGTGCCAGCCTCGAATTGACTAGCGGGAGGGAGCTCAATGAGCAGTTCTTC
D gene: TRBD2; clone size: -; V gene: TRBV6-4; J gene: TRBJ2-3; CDR3 protein: CASSKLAGGTDTQYF; CDR3 DNA: TGTGCCAGCAGTAAACTAGCGGGGGGCACAGATACGCAGTATTTT
D gene: -; clone size: few; V gene: TRBV7-2; J gene: TRBJ1-3; CDR3 protein: CASSLMGVGNTIYF; CDR3 DNA: TGTGCCAGCAGCCTAATGGGGGTTGGAAACACCATATATTTT
D gene: -; clone size: -; V gene: TRBV2; J gene: TRBJ2-3; CDR3 protein: CASSDPSGASPGSSTDTQYF; CDR3 DNA: TGTGCCAGCAGTGACCCCTCTGGTGCTTCTCCCGGGAGTAGCACAGATACGCAGTATTTT
D gene: TRBD1; clone size: -; V gene: TRBV3-1/TRBV3-2; J gene: TRBJ1-3; CDR3 protein: CASSQGDRVVGNTIYF; CDR3 DNA: TGTGCCAGCAGCCAAGGGGACAGGGTAGTTGGAAACACCATATATTTT
D gene: -; clone size: -; V gene: TRBV6-1; J gene: TRBJ2-2; CDR3 protein: CASSEAGGAAGELFF; CDR3 DNA: TGTGCCAGCAGTGAAGCGGGGGGGGCAGCCGGGGAGCTGTTTTTT
D gene: TRBD2; clone size: -; V gene: TRBV19; J gene: TRBJ2-2; CDR3 protein: CASSPLAGYTGELFF; CDR3 DNA: TGTGCCAGTAGTCCCTTAGCGGGATACACCGGGGAGCTGTTTTTT
D gene: -; clone size: -; V gene: TRBV18; J gene: TRBJ2-1; CDR3 protein: CASSPQTGGNEQFF; CDR3 DNA: TGTGCCAGCTCACCCCAGACCGGGGGCAATGAGCAGTTCTTC
D gene: -; clone size: -; V gene: TRBV30; J gene: TRBJ1-1; CDR3 protein: CAWIRHQAFF; CDR3 DNA: TGTGCCTGGATCCGTCATCAAGCTTTCTTT
D gene: -; clone size: few; V gene: TRBV7-3; J gene: TRBJ1-1; CDR3 protein: CASSPSPTQDASTEAFF; CDR3 DNA: TGTGCCAGCAGTCCCTCCCCCACACAGGATGCTAGCACTGAAGCTTTCTTT